This T cell receptor (beta chain) was captured by sequencing in a study of blood T cell repertoires in COVID-19 (dated by TCRdb to 2020 to 2021). Notes on the research overall: Samples from collaborators originated in the United States, Italy and Spain and spanned both the acute and convalescent phases of COVID-19. The repertoires were made available in a free public database intended to serve as a resource for research on the immune response to SARS-CoV-2. The sample metadata nearly always contained a de-identified subject ID, COVID-19 status, age in years and sex. The dataset comprised deeply sampled blood TCRbeta repertoires from subjects exposed to, actively infected with, or recovered from COVID-19. The prospective study material was composed of cDNA or gDNA derived from T cells, B-cell-depleted T cells, or PBMCs. Samples were obtained from the ongoing ImmuneRACE study (first 160 participants) and from 950 to 1,500 subjects provided by 6 global collaborators. Where HLA class I and class II types were available, the types were taken from metadata supplied by the sample provider, not from assay-based typing.

Study-wide conclusions, independent of this receptor: The quantity of clinical and demographic metadata differed by source and by participant and was supplied without curation.

A second Seattle source provided samples from volunteer blood donors who had recovered from COVID-19. Each collaborating institution followed its own protocols to collect whole blood in K2EDTA tubes. Collaborator samples were shipped for TCRbeta analysis as frozen whole blood, isolated PBMCs, or DNA extracted from either sample type. Points on this clone: Its antigen is unknown. No much larger clone is present one base from it, and per-base qualities are unavailable.

TCRbeta CDR3 regions were amplified from genomic DNA using the immunoSEQ Assay, a bias-controlled multiplex PCR. On the study's bioinformatics: The number of nucleated cells in each sample was estimated by amplification of reference gene primers within the assay. To quantify the absolute abundance of each unique TCRbeta CDR3 rearrangement, sequence reads were collapsed and filtered. For each sample, productive Simpson clonality was calculated as the square root of Simpson's diversity index across productive rearrangements. This is the immuneACCESS table as TCRdb keeps it, with only in-frame sequences that have V and J called. A part of the clones is gone; compared with another copy, unresolved V genes explain less than half, and the rest is unexplained. V and J calls and clone size are copied from that table; D and trimming were computed from the DNA. The sample table shows 200,000 to 250,000 clones, and around 86% are seen once. The ten largest clones take up 2.2% of the sample.

The CDR3 numbers 15 residues from cysteine through phenylalanine. The entry retains the CDR3 DNA only, 45 bases that are in frame from base 1. From a lookup of the germline V gene, CDR1 and CDR2 are MNHEY and SVGAGI. Here V drops 8 bases and J drops 1 base, and the junction holds 10 bases not matched to any gene. The chain couples TRBV6-5 to TRBJ1-1; 7 central bases correspond to TRBD1. The sample taken for sequencing was peripheral blood. The clonotype was recovered from a man aged 30 to 45 who had recovered from COVID-19. The DNA is TGTGCCAGCCGACAGGGCCGTGGGGGGAACACTGAAGCTTTCTTT. It translates to CASRQGRGGNTEAFF.